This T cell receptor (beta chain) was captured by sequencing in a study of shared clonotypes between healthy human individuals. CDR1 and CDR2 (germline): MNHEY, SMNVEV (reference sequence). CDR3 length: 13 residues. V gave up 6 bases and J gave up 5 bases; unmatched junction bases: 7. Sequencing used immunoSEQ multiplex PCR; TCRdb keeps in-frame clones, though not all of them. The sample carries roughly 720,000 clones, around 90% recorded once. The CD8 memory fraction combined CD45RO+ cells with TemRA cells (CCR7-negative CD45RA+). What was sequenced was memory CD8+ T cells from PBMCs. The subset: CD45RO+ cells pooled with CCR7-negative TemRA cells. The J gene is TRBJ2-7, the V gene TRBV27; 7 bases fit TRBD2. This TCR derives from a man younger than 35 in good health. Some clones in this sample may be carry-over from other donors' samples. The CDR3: CASRGGARHEQYF. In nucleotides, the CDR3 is TGTGCCAGCAGGGGAGGGGCACGACACGAGCAGTACTTC.